Following are 5 T cell receptor beta chains from one sample sequenced in a study of blood T cell repertoires in COVID-19. Some clones are missing from TCRdb's copy, which holds only in-frame ones; the method was immunoSEQ multiplex PCR. The table lists approximately 46,000 clones, around four fifths of them singletons. Sequenced sample: peripheral blood. The receptors derive from a woman aged 55-69 years with acute or convalescent COVID-19.

A single count supports this clone. The V gene is TRBV10-3, the J gene TRBJ2-7; 8 positions agree with TRBD2. CDR3 length: 13 amino acids. V trimming: 10 bases; J trimming: 4 bases; junction bases outside the gene matches: 9. Germline V gene sequence: CDR1 ENHRY, CDR2 SYGVKD. The CDR3 region has the DNA TGTGCCACGGGTAGCGGGACCGGTTACGAGCAGTACTTC. Amino acids: CATGSGTGYEQYF.

This clone has more than one count but fewer than ten. The chain combines TRBV19 with TRBJ1-2; 8 bases line up with TRBD1. CDR1 and CDR2 (germline): LNHDA, SQIVND (reference sequence). The CDR3 has 13 amino acids. J was trimmed by 3 bases and V by 6 bases; bases with no gene match: 3. The CDR3 reads CASSLQGDYGYTF. CDR3 nucleotide sequence: TGTGCCAGTAGCCTACAGGGGGACTATGGCTACACCTTC.

V is TRBV6-6 and J is TRBJ2-5; 11 nucleotides align to TRBD2. Germline loops: CDR1 MNHNY, CDR2 SVGAGI (reference sequence). CDR3 length equals 15 residues. Germline trimming cut 6 bases from V and 1 base from J; bases unmatched to any gene: 4. CDR3 sequence reads: CASRKTSGGQETQYF. The CDR3 DNA reads TGTGCCAGCAGGAAAACTAGCGGGGGCCAAGAGACCCAGTACTTC.

The rearrangement uses TRBV6-5 and TRBJ1-5, with D possibly matching TRBD1 (6 bases). Germline V gene lookup returns CDR1 MNHEY and CDR2 SVGAGI. V was cut by 5 bases and J by 4 bases, with 12 bases left in between. The CDR3 is made up of 14 amino acids. This CDR3 reads CASSPNRDNQPQHF. In DNA form, the CDR3 reads TGTGCCAGCAGTCCAAACAGGGATAATCAGCCCCAGCATTTT.

This clone appeared once. The chain employs TRBV6-1 and TRBJ1-1; D perhaps matches TRBD1 (6 bases). V was pared by 2 bases and J by 5 bases, with 12 bases between. There are 14 residues in the CDR3. Germline lookup yields CDR1 MNHNS and CDR2 SASEGT. The CDR3 reads CASSEPNRVTEAFF. CDR3 bases: TGTGCCAGCAGTGAACCTAACAGGGTAACTGAAGCTTTCTTT.